This T cell receptor (beta chain) was found in a study of cytomegalovirus exposure and HLA in healthy donors. Regarding the study as a whole: Testing in vitro showed a few CMV-associated chains specific for CMV antigens.

Details on this clone: The antigen remains undetermined.

The V gene lost 5 bases and the J gene lost 8 bases, with 14 bases spanning the gap. The CDR3 is made up of 13 amino acids. Germline loops: CDR1 SEHNR, CDR2 FQNEAQ (reference sequence). In the PCR, 60 Vbeta and 13 Jbeta primers were used. In the study's own analysis: A later analysis tallied about 80 million unique TCR beta chains, around 12 million of them shared. Generated by immunoSEQ multiplex PCR, the TCRdb table keeps only in-frame clones and is missing some. V, J and clone size derive from that table, while D and trimming were established from the DNA sequence. Of about 56,000 clones in the sample, roughly 83% are singletons; the top ten hold 1.7%.

The rearrangement uses TRBV7-9 and TRBJ2-3; possibly TRBD1 for D (6 bases). The source material was PBMCs. This receptor was identified in a man between 35 and 55 years old in good health and CMV-seronegative. In DNA form, the CDR3 reads TGTGCCAGCAGCCAGGACAGCGGCCTTACGCAGTATTTT. Protein sequence: CASSQDSGLTQYF.